The source of this T cell receptor (beta chain) is a study of persistence of HIV-infected CD4 T cells. Overall study context: Isolated cells were CMV- and HIV-1 Gag-responding CD4+ T cells.

Study results and caveats: Degenerate expanded CDR3beta sequences were enriched among CMV- and Gag-responding cells. Rare CMV-responding cells carrying HIV-1 proviruses were not analyzed separately for TCR. Proviral oligoclonality tracked with TCR oligoclonality within the same sorted cells.

The stimulus was an HIV-1 Gag 15-mer peptide pool, 0.9 to 1 ug/peptide/mL. CD40L/CD69 double-negative CD45RO-high memory CD4+ T cells were collected. Concerning this clone: Its antigen is still unknown.

This was the immunoSEQ version 4 assay in survey mode. Repertoires were generated with immunoSEQ multiplex PCR, while TCRdb's copy carries only in-frame clones and drops some. The sample has about 64,000 clones, less than 85% seen once. The sequence was obtained from an adult man with HIV who was CMV-seropositive. The source material was CD4+ T cells sorted from PBMCs after 18-hour stimulation, sampled from a patient who received antiretroviral therapy.

The chain's CDR3 is CASSHSLGNTEAFF. The CDR3 DNA reads TGTGCCAGCAGCCACTCTCTGGGGAACACTGAAGCTTTCTTT. This chain uses TRBV3-1 (or the pseudogene TRBV3-2) with TRBJ1-1, with D unclear. CDR3 size: 14 residues. V lost 3 bases and J 1 base, leaving 9 bases between the germline ends. The germline gives CDR1 LGHDT, CDR2 YNNKEL (reference sequence).